This is a list of T cell receptor beta chains from one sample in a study of identifying expanded T cells in peripheral blood. Produced via immunoSEQ multiplex PCR; TCRdb's table is partial and in-frame only. The table shows about 78,000 clones, with 70% to 90% occurring only once. Sequenced: blood. The receptor source for this set is a person aged 18 to 70 in good health. The CDR3 runs from the conserved cysteine through the conserved F or W. A D gene is named only where the DNA matches it firmly. Size is stated for part of the rows, as once, few or many counts, or as a class when the clone is expanded.

v_call	d_call	j_call	clone_size	cdr3_aa	cdr3_nt
TRBV6-5	NA	TRBJ1-1	NA	CASSYKRNTEAFF	TGTGCCAGCAGTTACAAGAGGAACACTGAAGCTTTCTTT
TRBV6-1	NA	TRBJ1-5	NA	CASSERGGVASNQPQHF	TGTGCCAGCAGTGAAAGGGGGGGGGTGGCGAGCAATCAGCCCCAGCATTTT
TRBV11-2	TRBD2	TRBJ2-1	NA	CASSLSLAGYEQFF	TGTGCCAGCAGCTTAAGCCTAGCGGGATATGAGCAGTTCTTC
TRBV7-6	NA	TRBJ2-7	NA	CASSRQQGISYEQYF	TGTGCCAGCAGCCGCCAACAGGGAATCTCCTACGAGCAGTACTTC
TRBV28	TRBD1	TRBJ1-2	NA	CASSLMDRAYGYTF	TGTGCCAGCAGTTTAATGGACAGGGCCTATGGCTACACCTTC
TRBV28	NA	TRBJ1-1	once	CATRFSEAFF	TGTGCCACGCGATTTTCTGAAGCTTTCTTT
TRBV19	TRBD1	TRBJ1-4	NA	CASSIHSGTATNEKLFF	TGTGCCAGTAGTATTCACTCCGGGACAGCAACTAATGAAAAACTGTTTTTT
TRBV9	NA	TRBJ2-1	once	CASSAALYNEQFF	TGTGCCAGCAGCGCTGCACTGTACAATGAGCAGTTCTTC
TRBV9	NA	TRBJ1-1	NA	CASSVGPWDAWDTEAFF	TGTGCCAGCAGCGTAGGCCCCTGGGACGCTTGGGACACTGAAGCTTTCTTT
TRBV11-2	TRBD1	TRBJ1-2	few	CASSFNRGGGEGYTF	TGTGCCAGCAGCTTTAATCGTGGAGGGGGCGAAGGCTACACCTTC
TRBV5-1	NA	TRBJ2-7	NA	CASSLLEGGGGEQYF	TGCGCCAGCAGCTTGTTAGAGGGAGGGGGAGGCGAGCAGTACTTC
TRBV6-5	NA	TRBJ1-1	once	CASSYHGVNAEAFF	TGTGCCAGCAGTTACCATGGCGTGAACGCTGAAGCTTTCTTT
TRBV19	NA	TRBJ2-1	NA	CASTLLGHDEQFF	TGTGCCAGTACCCTCCTGGGACACGATGAGCAGTTCTTC
TRBV7-3	NA	TRBJ1-4	NA	CASSPPGGFLATNEKLFF	TGTGCCAGCAGCCCCCCTGGGGGGTTTCTTGCAACTAATGAAAAACTGTTTTTT
TRBV7-2	NA	TRBJ1-5	NA	CASSLSRVDQPQHF	TGTGCCAGCAGCTTAAGTAGGGTCGATCAGCCCCAGCATTTT
TRBV7-9	NA	TRBJ1-1	NA	CASREGGENTEAFF	TGTGCCAGCAGAGAAGGGGGGGAGAACACTGAAGCTTTCTTT
TRBV11-3	NA	TRBJ2-2	NA	CASSPPDKNTGELFF	TGTGCCAGCAGCCCTCCGGACAAGAACACCGGGGAGCTGTTTTTT